This entry lists 5 T cell receptor beta chains sequenced from one sample in a study of blood T cells in healthy people across ages. The use of a sample-barcoded 5' primer and a J-beta primer mix characterized a second PCR of roughly 6 to 11 cycles. TCRdb itself ran the 5' RACE reads through MiXCR, one entry per CDR3 protein. The table includes some 1.1 million distinct CDR3 sequences, 35% to 45% detected once. Sequenced: blood. These TCRs come from a young man in good health.

Regarding this clonotype: One end of the junction fails to match germline, which may point to a read error. J is TRBJ1-4 and V is TRBV2; no clear D. CDR1 SNHLY and CDR2 FYNNEI come from the germline V gene. The CDR3 is 14 amino acids. The CDR3 here is CASSAGLANEKLLF. The CDR3 nucleotides are TGTGCCAGCAGCGCGGGATTAGCTAATGAAAAACTGTTATTT.

The CDR3 protein is CASSQVRGPTDTQYF. CDR3 DNA: TGTGCCAGCAGCCAAGTCCGGGGGCCCACAGATACGCAGTATTTT. The genes are TRBV3-1 and TRBJ2-3; D tentatively reads TRBD1 or TRBD2 (6 bases each). Trimming left V 1 base short and J 2 bases short, with 10 bases between. The CDR3 contains 15 residues. Germline V CDR1 and CDR2: LGHDT, YNNKEL (reference sequence).

This clonotype was seen more than once but under ten times. The chain carries TRBV5-5 and TRBJ2-5, with 8 bases matching TRBD1. J gave up 11 bases and V 2 bases, and 14 bases lay outside the gene matches. CDR1 is SGHKS, CDR2 YYEKEE, per germline (reference sequence). The CDR3 contains 15 residues. The CDR3 nucleotides are TGTGCCAGCAGCTTCAAGGGGGACAGGTTTTATGAGCAGTACTTC. This translates into CASSFKGDRFYEQYF.

This clonotype has just a few counts. The junction departs from the called germline gene at one end, perhaps through a read error. The chain is built from TRBV5-1 and TRBJ2-3; no reliable D call. There are 14 residues in the CDR3. The V gene's germline CDR1 is SGHRS and CDR2 YFSETQ. The CDR3: CASSLADATVTQYF. The CDR3 DNA is TGCGCCAGCAGCTTGGCAGATGCTACAGTTACGCAGTATTTT.

This clonotype has only a few counts. The chain recombines TRBV20-1 with TRBJ1-1; D is unresolved. V was cut by 0 bases and J by 1 base, with 9 bases left in between. This CDR3 has 14 amino acids. The germline gives CDR1 DFQATT, CDR2 SNEGSKA (reference sequence). Here the CDR3 reads CSARDGVGNTEAFF. In DNA, the CDR3 is TGCAGTGCTAGAGATGGCGTGGGGAACACTGAAGCTTTCTTT.